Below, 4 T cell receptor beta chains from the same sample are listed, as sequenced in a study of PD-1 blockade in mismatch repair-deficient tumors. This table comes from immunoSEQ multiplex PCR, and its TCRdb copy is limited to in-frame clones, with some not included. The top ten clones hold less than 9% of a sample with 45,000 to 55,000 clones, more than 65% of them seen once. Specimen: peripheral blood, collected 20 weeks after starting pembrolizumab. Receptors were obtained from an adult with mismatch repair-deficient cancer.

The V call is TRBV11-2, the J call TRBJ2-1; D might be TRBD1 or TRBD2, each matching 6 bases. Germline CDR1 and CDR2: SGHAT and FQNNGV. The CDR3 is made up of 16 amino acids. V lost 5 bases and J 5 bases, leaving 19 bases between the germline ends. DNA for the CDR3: TGTGCCAGCAGCCTTGAAACAGGGAGGATTAACAATGAGCAGTTCTTC. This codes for CASSLETGRINNEQFF.

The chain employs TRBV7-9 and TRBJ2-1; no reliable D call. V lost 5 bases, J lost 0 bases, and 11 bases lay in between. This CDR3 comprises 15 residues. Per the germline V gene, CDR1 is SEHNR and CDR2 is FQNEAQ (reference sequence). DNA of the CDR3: TGTGCCAGCAGCCCCCCTACGAGCTCCTACAATGAGCAGTTCTTC. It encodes CASSPPTSSYNEQFF.

The chain's CDR3 is CATSGELQETQYF. The DNA for the CDR3 is TGTGCCACCAGTGGGGAGCTCCAAGAGACCCAGTACTTC. The gene calls are TRBV15 and TRBJ2-5; possible D gene TRBD2, 5 bases. This CDR3 has 13 amino acids. The V gene lost 6 bases and the J gene lost 1 base, with 9 bases spanning the gap. CDR1 LNHNV and CDR2 YYDKDF come from the germline V gene (reference sequence).

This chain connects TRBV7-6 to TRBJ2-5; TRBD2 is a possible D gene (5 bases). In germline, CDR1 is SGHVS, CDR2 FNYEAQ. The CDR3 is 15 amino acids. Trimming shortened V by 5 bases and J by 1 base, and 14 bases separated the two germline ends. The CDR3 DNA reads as TGTGCCAGCAGCCGGGAAGACCTTCCCCAAGAGACCCAGTACTTC. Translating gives CASSREDLPQETQYF.